The entry below describes one T cell receptor beta chain. After removal of 0 bases from V and 11 bases from J, the junction contained 7 bases not matched to a gene. Germline-derived CDR1 and CDR2 are MGHRA and YSYEKL. CDR3 length: 15 amino acids. The data originate from a study of T cells after posttransplantation cyclophosphamide. The data were produced by immunoSEQ multiplex PCR, yet TCRdb's version contains in-frame clones alone and is incomplete. In the table there are more than 50,000 clones, 86% of which are singletons. This sequence originates from a man aged 25 to 45 with a blood cancer, CMV-positive, and with a related stem cell donor. The chain carries TRBV4-1 and TRBJ1-1, with 12 bases identical to TRBD1. Material for sequencing was PBMCs. In DNA, the CDR3 is TGCGCCAGCAGCCAAGATGAGGGACAGGGGGCGCGGGCTTTCTTT. Protein: CASSQDEGQGARAFF.